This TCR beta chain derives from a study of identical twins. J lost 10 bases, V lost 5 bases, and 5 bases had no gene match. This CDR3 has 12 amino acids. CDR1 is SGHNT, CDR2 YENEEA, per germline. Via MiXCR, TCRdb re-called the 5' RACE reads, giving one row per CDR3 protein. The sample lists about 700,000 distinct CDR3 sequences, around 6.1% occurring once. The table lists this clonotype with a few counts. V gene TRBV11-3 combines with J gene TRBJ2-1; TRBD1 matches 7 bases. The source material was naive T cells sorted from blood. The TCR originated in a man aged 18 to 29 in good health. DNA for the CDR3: TGTGCCAGCAGCACAGGGGTTCTGGAGCAGTTCTTC. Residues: CASSTGVLEQFF.